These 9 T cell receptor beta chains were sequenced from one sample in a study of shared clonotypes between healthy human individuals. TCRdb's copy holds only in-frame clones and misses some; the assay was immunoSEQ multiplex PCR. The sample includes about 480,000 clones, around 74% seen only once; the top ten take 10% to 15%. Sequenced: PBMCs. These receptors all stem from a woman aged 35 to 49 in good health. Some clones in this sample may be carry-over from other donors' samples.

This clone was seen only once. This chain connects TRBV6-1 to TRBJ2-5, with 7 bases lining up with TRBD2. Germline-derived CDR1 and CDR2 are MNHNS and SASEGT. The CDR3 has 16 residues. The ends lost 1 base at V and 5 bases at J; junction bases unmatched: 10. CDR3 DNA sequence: TGTGCCAGCAGTGAAGGCGGGAGCCCCCTGACGGAGACCCAGTACTTC. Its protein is CASSEGGSPLTETQYF.

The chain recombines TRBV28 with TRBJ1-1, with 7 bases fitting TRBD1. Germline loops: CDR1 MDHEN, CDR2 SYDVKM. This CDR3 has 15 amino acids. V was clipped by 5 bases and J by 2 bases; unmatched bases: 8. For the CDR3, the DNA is TGTGCCAGCAGTACAGGGGCCGCGGGTAACACTGAAGCTTTCTTT. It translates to CASSTGAAGNTEAFF.

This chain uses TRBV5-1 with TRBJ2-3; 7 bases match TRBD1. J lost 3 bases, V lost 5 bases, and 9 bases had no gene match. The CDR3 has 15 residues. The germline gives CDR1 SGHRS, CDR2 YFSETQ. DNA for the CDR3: TGCGCCAGCAGGCAACGAGTACAGGGGACAGATACGCAGTATTTT. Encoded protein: CASRQRVQGTDTQYF.

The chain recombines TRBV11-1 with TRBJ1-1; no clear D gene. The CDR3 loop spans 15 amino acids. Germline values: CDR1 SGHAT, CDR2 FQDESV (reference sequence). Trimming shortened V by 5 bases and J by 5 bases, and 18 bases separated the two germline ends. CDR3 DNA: TGTGCCAGCAGCACCCTACTTTGGGGTGGGACTGAAGCTTTCTTT. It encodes CASSTLLWGGTEAFF.

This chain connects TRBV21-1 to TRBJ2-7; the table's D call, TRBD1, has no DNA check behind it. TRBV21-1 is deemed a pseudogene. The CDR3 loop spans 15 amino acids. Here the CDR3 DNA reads TGTGCCAGCAGCAAAGCGGGACAGGGGGCGTACGAGCAGTACTTC. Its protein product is CASSKAGQGAYEQYF.

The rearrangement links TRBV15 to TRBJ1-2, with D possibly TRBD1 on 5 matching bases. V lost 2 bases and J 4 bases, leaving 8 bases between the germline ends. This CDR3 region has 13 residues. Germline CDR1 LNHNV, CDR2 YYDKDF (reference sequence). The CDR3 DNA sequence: TGTGCCACCAGCAGACCCGACAGCTATGGCTACACCTTC. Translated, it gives CATSRPDSYGYTF.

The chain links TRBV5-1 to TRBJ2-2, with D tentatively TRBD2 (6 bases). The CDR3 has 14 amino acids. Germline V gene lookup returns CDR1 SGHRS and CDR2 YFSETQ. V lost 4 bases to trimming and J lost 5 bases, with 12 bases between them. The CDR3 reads CASSLGGETGELFF. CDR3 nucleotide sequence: TGCGCCAGCAGCCTAGGCGGGGAGACCGGGGAGCTGTTTTTT.

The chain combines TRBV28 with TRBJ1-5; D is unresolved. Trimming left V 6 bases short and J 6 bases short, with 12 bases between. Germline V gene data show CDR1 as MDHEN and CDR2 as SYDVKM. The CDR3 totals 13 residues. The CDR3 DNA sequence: TGTGCCAGCAGACTCCGGGGTCTTCAGCCCCAGCATTTT. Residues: CASRLRGLQPQHF.

The CDR3 loop reads CASSRDRNLAEAFF. CDR3 bases: TGTGCCAGTAGTAGGGACAGGAATTTAGCTGAAGCTTTCTTT. The chain links TRBV19 to TRBJ1-1; 8 bases map to TRBD1. This CDR3 comprises 14 residues. CDR1 is LNHDA and CDR2 is SQIVND in the germline V gene (reference sequence). The trim removed 4 bases at V and 6 bases at J, leaving 7 bases unmatched. Variable domain in full (rest from reference TRBV19 and TRBJ1-1): DGGITQSPKYLFRKEGQNVTLSCEQNLNHDAMYWYRQDPGQGLRLIYYSQIVNDFQKGDIAEGYSVSREKKESFPLTVTSAQKNPTAFYLCASSRDRNLAEAFFGQGTRLTVV.